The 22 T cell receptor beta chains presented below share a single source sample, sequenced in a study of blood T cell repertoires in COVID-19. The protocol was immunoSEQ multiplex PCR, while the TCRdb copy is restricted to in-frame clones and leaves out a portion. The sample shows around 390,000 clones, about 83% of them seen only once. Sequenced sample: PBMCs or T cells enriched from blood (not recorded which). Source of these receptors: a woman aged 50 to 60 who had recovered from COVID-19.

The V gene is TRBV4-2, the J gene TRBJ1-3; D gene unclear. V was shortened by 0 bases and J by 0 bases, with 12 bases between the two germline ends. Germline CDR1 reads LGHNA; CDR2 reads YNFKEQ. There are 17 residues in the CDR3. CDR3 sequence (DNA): TGTGCCAGCAGCCAAGAGTTCTCCGCGAGCTCTGGAAACACCATATATTTT. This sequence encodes CASSQEFSASSGNTIYF.

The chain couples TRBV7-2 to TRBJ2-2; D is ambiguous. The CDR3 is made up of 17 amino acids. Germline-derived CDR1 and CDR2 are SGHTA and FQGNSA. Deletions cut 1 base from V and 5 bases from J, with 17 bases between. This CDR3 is CASSLEMVRLKTGELFF. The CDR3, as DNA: TGTGCCAGCAGCTTAGAGATGGTCAGGTTAAAAACCGGGGAGCTGTTTTTT.

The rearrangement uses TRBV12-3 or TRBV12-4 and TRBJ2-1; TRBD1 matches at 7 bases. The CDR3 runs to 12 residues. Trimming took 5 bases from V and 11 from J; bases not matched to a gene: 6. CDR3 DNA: TGTGCCAGCAGTCGGGACAGAGGAAAGCAGTTCTTC. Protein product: CASSRDRGKQFF.

CDR3 sequence: CASSQLAEGTGELFF. CDR3 coding DNA: TGTGCCAGCAGCCAACTAGCGGAGGGCACCGGGGAGCTGTTTTTT. The chain carries TRBV6-2 or TRBV6-3 and TRBJ2-2; TRBD2 matches 8 bases. The germline gives CDR1 MNHEY, CDR2 SVGEGT. V shed 6 bases and J 4 bases; nucleotides not matched to a gene: 7. CDR3 size: 15 residues.

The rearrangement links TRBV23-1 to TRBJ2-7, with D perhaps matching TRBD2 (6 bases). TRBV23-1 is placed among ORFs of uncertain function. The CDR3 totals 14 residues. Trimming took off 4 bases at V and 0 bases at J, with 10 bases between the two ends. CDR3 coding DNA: TGCGCCAGCAGTCGCCGGGACTGCTCCTACGAGCAGTACTTC. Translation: CASSRRDCSYEQYF.

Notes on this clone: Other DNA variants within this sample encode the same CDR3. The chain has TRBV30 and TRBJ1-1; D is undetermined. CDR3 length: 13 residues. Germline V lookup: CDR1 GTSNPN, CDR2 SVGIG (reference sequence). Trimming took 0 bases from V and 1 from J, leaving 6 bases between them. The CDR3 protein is CAWSVDSNTEAFF. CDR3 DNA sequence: TGTGCCTGGAGTGTAGACTCGAACACTGAAGCTTTCTTT.

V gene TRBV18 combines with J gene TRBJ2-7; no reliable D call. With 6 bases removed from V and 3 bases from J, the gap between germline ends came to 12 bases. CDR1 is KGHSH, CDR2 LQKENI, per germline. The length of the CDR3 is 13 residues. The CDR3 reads CASSPSLGYEQYF. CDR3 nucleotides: TGTGCCAGCTCTCCTAGTTTGGGCTACGAGCAGTACTTC.

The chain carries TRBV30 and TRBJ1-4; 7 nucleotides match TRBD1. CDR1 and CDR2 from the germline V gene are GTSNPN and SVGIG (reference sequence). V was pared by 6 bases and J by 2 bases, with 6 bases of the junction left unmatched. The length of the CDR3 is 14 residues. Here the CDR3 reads CACTTGATNEKLFF. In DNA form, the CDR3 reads TGTGCCTGTACAACAGGGGCCACTAATGAAAAACTGTTTTTT.

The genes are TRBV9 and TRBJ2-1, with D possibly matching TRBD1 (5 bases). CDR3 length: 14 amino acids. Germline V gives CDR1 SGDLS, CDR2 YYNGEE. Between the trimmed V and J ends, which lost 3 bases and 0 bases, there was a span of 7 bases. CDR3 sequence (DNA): TGTGCCAGCAGCGGGGGCACCTCCTACAATGAGCAGTTCTTC. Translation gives CASSGGTSYNEQFF.

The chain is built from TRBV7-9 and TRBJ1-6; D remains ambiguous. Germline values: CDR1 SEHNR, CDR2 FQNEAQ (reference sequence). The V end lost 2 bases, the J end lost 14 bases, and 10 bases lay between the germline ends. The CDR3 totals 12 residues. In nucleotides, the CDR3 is TGTGCCAGCAGCTTACTCGACGGGGCCCTCCACTTT. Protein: CASSLLDGALHF. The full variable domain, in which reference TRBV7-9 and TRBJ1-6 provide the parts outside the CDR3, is DTGVSQNPRHKITKRGQNVTFRCDPISEHNRLYWYRQTLGQGPEFLTYFQNEAQLEKSRLLSDRFSAERPKGSFSTLEIQRTEQGDSAMYLCASSLLDGALHFGNGTRLTVT.

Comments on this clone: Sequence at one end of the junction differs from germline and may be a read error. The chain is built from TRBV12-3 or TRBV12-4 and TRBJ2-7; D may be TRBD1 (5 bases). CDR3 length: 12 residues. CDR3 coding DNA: TGTGCCAGCAGTTCGGAAGGGGCCCCTGAGAAGTTC. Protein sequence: CASSSEGAPEKF.

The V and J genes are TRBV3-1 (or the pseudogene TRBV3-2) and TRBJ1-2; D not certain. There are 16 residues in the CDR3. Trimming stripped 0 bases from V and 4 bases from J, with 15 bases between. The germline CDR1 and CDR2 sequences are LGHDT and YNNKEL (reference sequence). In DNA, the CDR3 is TGTGCCAGCAGCCAAGAGTCCGTTCGCGGAGCCTATGGCTACACCTTC. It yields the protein CASSQESVRGAYGYTF.

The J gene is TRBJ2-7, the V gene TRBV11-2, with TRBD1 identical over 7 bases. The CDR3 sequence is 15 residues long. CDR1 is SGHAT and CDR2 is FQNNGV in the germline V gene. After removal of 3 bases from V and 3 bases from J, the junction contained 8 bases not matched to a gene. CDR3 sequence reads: CASSLPPGTDYEQYF. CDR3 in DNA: TGTGCCAGCAGCTTGCCCCCGGGGACAGACTACGAGCAGTACTTC.

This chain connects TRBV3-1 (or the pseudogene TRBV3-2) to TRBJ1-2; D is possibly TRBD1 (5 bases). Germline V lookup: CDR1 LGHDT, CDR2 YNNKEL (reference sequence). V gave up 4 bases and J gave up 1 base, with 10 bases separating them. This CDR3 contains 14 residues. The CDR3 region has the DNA TGTGCCAGCAGCCCGGGGGAGGGTAACTATGGCTACACCTTC. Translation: CASSPGEGNYGYTF.

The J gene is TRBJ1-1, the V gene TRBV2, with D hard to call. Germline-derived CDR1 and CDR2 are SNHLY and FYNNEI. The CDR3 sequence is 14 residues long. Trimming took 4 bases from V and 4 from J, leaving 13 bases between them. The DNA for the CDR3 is TGTGCCAGCAGTGGCCACATGGAGGCCACTGAAGCTTTCTTT. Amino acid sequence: CASSGHMEATEAFF.

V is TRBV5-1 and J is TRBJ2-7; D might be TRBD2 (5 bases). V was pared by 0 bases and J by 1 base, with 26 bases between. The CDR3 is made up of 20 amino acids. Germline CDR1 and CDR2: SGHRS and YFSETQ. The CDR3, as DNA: TGCGCCAGCAGCTTGGCCCGGGGTACCGTTCCTTACGGTAAATCCTACGAGCAGTACTTC. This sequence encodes CASSLARGTVPYGKSYEQYF.

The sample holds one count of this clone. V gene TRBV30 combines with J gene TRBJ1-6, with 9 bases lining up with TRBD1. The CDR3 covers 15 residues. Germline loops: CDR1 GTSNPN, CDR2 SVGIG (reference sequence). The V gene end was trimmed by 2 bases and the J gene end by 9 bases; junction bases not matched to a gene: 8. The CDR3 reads CAWSSLTGGSSPLHF. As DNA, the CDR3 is TGTGCCTGGAGTTCCCTGACAGGGGGGAGTTCACCCCTCCACTTT.

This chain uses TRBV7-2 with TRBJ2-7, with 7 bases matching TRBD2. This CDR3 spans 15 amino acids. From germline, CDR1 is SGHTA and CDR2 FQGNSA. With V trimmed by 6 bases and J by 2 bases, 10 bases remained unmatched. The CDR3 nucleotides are TGTGCCAGCAGTCCCCGCAACGCGGGGGCCTACGAGCAGTACTTC. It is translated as CASSPRNAGAYEQYF.

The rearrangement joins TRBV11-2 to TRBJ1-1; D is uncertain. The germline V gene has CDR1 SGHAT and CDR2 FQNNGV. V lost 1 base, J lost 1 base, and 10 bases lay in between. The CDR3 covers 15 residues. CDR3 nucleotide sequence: TGTGCCAGCAGCTTAGCCCAGACTACGAACACTGAAGCTTTCTTT. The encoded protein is CASSLAQTTNTEAFF.

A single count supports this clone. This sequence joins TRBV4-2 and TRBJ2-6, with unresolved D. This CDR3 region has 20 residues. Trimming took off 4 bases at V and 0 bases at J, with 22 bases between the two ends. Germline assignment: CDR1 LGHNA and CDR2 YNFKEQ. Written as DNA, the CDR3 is TGTGCCAGCAGCCCAGCCAACAACGGCAGGCCAAACTCTGGGGCCAACGTCCTGACTTTC. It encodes CASSPANNGRPNSGANVLTF.

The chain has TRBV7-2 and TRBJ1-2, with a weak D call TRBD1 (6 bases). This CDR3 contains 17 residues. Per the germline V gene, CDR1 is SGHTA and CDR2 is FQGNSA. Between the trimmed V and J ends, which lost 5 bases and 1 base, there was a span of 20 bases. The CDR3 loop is CASSVGGGQGYNYGYTF. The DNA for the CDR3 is TGTGCCAGCAGCGTAGGGGGGGGTCAGGGCTATAACTATGGCTACACCTTC.

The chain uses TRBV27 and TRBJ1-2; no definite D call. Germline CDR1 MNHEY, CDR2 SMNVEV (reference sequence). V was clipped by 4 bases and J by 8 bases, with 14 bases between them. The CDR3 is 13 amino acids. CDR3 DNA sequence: TGTGCCAGCAGTTGGGCTGGCTCGGCGGGCTACACCTTC. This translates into CASSWAGSAGYTF.